The rows below give T cell receptor beta chains drawn from one sample of a study of glioma-infiltrating T cells after dendritic cell vaccination. Generated by immunoSEQ multiplex PCR, the TCRdb table keeps only in-frame clones and is missing some. The data show some 30,000 clones, with over 90% seen just once and around 2.2% held by the top ten. The material was blood, obtained before dendritic cell vaccination. These receptors came from a human donor with glioblastoma. CDR3s leave out the opening cysteine and the closing phenylalanine or tryptophan. Clone size is stated in some rows and not others, as once, few, many or a class when expanded.

length	V	size	J	CDR3
11	TRBV27	-	TRBJ2-1	ASSLVPLGEQF
11	TRBV7-8	few	TRBJ2-1	ASSFDRGYEQF
7	TRBV30	-	-	ADYYEQY
11	TRBV7-2	-	TRBJ2-3	ASRSQAADTQY
14	TRBV19	-	TRBJ2-5	ASSILTGVGLGTQY
13	TRBV6-1	-	TRBJ2-7	ASSPSGQGVYEQY
12	TRBV7-2	few	TRBJ1-1	ASSPGQGGTEAF
12	TRBV5-6	few	TRBJ1-2	ASSLRGTLYGYT
14	TRBV7-2	-	TRBJ2-3	ASSSFGLAGTDTQY
13	TRBV6-1	-	TRBJ2-7	ASSSTGTGSHEQY
15	TRBV4-1	-	TRBJ1-5	ASSQPNLQGASQPQH
14	TRBV5-5	-	TRBJ2-7	ASSRTRQDPLYEQY
14	TRBV5-4	-	TRBJ2-2	ASSLRAGGVPGELF
13	TRBV19	-	TRBJ2-7	ASSTSGEFSYEQY
13	TRBV10-1	-	TRBJ2-5	ASSERRGGVETQY
11	TRBV6-5	-	TRBJ2-7	ASSFGGYYEQY
13	TRBV5-5	-	TRBJ2-2	ASSLGLRNTGELF
13	TRBV15	-	TRBJ1-5	ATSRDNSHNQPQH
12	TRBV6-5	-	TRBJ1-2	ASSQGYQGYGYT
13	TRBV19	-	TRBJ1-4	ASSTQQGVSEKLF
13	TRBV9	-	TRBJ1-4	ASSVGAATNEKLF
12	TRBV25-1	once	TRBJ2-7	ASSAGAGGDEQY
13	TRBV5-1	-	TRBJ2-1	ASKRTGDIYNEQF
10	TRBV28	-	TRBJ1-2	ASRAAGGLSS
13	TRBV4-1	-	TRBJ2-3	ASSIGTGSTDTQY
11	TRBV6-5	once	TRBJ1-5	ASSYSLGEPQH
14	TRBV5-1	-	TRBJ1-4	ASSLVVSATNEKLF
10	TRBV18	-	TRBJ2-7	ASSSNRDEQY
13	TRBV6-1	-	TRBJ2-7	ASSKLGTLPYEQY
14	TRBV5-1	-	TRBJ2-1	ASSPGRDPPRGEQF
13	TRBV5-1	-	TRBJ2-5	ASSLRLAGQETQY
11	TRBV4-1	-	TRBJ2-5	ASRGGNQETQY
14	TRBV2	-	TRBJ2-2	ASRLTGQGGTGELF
11	TRBV2	-	TRBJ1-1	ASTLTLNTEAF
12	TRBV27	once	TRBJ1-6	ASSYGQGGSPLH
12	TRBV19	few	TRBJ2-2	ASCIALNTGELF
10	TRBV5-6	-	TRBJ2-7	ASSSGFREQY
11	TRBV30	-	TRBJ1-1	AWMGSGYTEAF
14	TRBV7-9	once	TRBJ2-7	ASSLAPGEGSDEQY
13	TRBV2	-	TRBJ1-3	ASKRGTGTGNTIY
12	TRBV9	once	TRBJ2-7	ASAEGAGSYEQY
13	TRBV7-6	-	TRBJ2-1	ASSLTGSAYNEQF
14	TRBV29-1	-	TRBJ1-4	SVIQGTGIYNEKLF
13	TRBV5-5	-	TRBJ1-2	ASSSPDRGLKGYT
11	TRBV19	-	TRBJ1-2	ASKQGPNYGYT
9	TRBV5-4	-	TRBJ2-7	ATGGGYEQY
10	TRBV2	-	TRBJ2-3	AINRDTDTQY
13	TRBV6-6	-	TRBJ1-5	ASRRDRVGNQPQH
13	TRBV15	once	TRBJ1-1	ATSPERTGTYEAF
15	TRBV14	-	TRBJ2-3	ASSQFMGRGQQDTQY
17	TRBV27	-	TRBJ2-3	ASSLSQIQGNIGTDTQY
12	TRBV5-4	-	TRBJ2-1	ASSNRGSYNEQF
13	TRBV2	-	TRBJ1-1	ASSETWAGDTEAF
15	TRBV4-1	-	TRBJ2-3	ASSPRTSGDSQDTQY
11	TRBV29-1	-	TRBJ1-2	SVTGTGIHGYT